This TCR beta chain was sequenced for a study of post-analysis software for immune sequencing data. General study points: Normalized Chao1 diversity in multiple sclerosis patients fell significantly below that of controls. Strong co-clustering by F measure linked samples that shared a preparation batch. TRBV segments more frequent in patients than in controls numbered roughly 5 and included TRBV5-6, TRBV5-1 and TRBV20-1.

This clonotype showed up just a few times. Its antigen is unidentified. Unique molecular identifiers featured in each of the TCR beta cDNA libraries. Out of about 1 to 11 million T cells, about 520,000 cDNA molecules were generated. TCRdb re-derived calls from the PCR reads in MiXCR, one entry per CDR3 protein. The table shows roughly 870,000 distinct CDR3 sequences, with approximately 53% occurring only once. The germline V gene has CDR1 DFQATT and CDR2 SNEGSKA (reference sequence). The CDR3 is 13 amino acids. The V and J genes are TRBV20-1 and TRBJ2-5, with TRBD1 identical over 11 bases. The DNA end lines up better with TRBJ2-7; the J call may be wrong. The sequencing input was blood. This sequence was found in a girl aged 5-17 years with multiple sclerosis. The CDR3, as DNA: TGCAGTGCTAGGGGACAGGGGGACCACGAGCAGTACTTC. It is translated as CSARGQGDHEQYF.